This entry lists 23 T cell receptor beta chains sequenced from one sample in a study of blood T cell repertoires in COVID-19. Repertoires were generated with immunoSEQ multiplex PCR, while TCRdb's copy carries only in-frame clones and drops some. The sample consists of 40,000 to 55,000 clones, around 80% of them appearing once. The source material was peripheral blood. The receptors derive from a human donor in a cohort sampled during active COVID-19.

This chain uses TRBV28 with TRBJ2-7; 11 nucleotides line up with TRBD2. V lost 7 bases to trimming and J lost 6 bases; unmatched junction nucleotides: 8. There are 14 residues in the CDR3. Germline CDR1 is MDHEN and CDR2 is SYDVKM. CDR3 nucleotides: TGTGCCAGCAAGATAGCGGGGGGGCCGGCCGAGCAGTACTTC. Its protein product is CASKIAGGPAEQYF.

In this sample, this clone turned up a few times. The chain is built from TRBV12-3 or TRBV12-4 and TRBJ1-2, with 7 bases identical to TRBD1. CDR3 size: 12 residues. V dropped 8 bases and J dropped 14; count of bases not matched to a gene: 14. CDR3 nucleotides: TGTGCCAGCGGGACAGATTCGGTTTCCTGGACCTTC. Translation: CASGTDSVSWTF.

DNA of the CDR3: TGTGCCAGCAGCTTAGAAGTGGGGGGGCGAGATACGCAGTATTTT. It codes for CASSLEVGGRDTQYF. The chain employs TRBV7-2 and TRBJ2-3; TRBD2 might be the D (7 bases). CDR3 length equals 15 residues. Germline V CDR1 and CDR2: SGHTA, FQGNSA. Trimming took 1 base from V and 5 from J, leaving 13 bases between them.

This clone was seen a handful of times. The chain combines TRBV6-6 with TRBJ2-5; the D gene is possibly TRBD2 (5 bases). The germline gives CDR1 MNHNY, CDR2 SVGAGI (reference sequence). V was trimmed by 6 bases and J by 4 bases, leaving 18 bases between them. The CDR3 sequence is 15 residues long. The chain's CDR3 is CASSEEVDSPETQYF. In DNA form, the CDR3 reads TGTGCCAGCAGCGAGGAGGTAGATAGCCCAGAGACCCAGTACTTC.

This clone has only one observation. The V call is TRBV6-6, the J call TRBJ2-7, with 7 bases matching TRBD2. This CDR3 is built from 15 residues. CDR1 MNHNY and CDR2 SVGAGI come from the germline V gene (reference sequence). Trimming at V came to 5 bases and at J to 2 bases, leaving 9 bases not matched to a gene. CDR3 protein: CASSKVAGATYEQYF. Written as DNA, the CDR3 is TGTGCCAGCAGTAAGGTAGCGGGTGCAACCTACGAGCAGTACTTC.

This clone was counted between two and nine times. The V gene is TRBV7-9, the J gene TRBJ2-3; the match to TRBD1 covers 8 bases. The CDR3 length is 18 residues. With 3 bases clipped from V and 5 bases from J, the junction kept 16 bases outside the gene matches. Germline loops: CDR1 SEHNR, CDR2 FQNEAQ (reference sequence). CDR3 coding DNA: TGTGCCAGCAGCTTGGGTGCAGGGGGCGCGGGGTTTAGAGATACGCAGTATTTT. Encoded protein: CASSLGAGGAGFRDTQYF.

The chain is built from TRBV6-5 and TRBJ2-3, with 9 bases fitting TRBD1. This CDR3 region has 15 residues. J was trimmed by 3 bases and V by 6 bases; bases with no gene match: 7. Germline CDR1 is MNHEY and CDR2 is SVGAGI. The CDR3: CASRGTGFSTDTQYF. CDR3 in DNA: TGTGCCAGCAGGGGGACAGGGTTTAGTACAGATACGCAGTATTTT.

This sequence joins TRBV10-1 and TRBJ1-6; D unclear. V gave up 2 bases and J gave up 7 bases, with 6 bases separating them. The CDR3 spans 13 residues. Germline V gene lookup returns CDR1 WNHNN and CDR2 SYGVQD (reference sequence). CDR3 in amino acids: CASSEIRNSPLHF. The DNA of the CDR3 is TGCGCCAGCAGTGAGATCAGAAATTCACCCCTCCACTTT.

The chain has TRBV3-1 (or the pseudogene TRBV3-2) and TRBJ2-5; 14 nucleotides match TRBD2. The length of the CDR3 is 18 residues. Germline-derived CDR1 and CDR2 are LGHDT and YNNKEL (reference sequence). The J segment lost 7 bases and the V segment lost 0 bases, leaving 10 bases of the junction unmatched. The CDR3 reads CASSQDLVTSGGAGTQYF. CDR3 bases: TGTGCCAGCAGCCAAGATTTAGTGACTAGCGGGGGGGCGGGGACCCAGTACTTC.

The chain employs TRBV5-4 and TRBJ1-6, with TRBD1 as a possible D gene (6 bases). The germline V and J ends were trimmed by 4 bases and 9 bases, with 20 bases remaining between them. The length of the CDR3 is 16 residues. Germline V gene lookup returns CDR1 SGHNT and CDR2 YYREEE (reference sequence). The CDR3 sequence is CASSPSTGSRVSPLHF. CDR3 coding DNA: TGTGCCAGCAGCCCCTCGACAGGTTCTAGGGTTTCACCCCTCCACTTT. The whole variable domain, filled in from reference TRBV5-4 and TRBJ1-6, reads ETGVTQSPTHLIKTRGQQVTLRCSSQSGHNTVSWYQQALGQGPQFIFQYYREEENGRGNFPPRFSGLQFPNYSSELNVNALELDDSALYLCASSPSTGSRVSPLHFGNGTRLTVT.

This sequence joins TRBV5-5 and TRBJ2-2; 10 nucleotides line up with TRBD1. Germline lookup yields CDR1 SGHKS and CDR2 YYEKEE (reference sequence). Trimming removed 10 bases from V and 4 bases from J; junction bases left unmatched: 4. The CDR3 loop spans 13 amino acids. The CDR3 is CAGGTGVTGELFF. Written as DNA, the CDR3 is TGTGCCGGAGGGACAGGGGTCACCGGGGAGCTGTTTTTT.

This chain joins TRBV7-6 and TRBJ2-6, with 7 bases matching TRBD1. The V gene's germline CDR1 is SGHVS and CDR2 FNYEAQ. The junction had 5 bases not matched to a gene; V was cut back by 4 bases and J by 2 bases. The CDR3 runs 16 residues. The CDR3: CASSSTTGAGANVLTF. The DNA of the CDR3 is TGTGCCAGCAGCTCGACAACAGGGGCTGGGGCCAACGTCCTGACTTTC.

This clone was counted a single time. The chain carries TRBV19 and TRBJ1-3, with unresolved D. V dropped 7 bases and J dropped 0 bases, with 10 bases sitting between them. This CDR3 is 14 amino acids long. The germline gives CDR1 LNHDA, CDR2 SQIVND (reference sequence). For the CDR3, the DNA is TGTGCCAGTAAGAGGCAATCCTCTGGAAACACCATATATTTT. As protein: CASKRQSSGNTIYF.

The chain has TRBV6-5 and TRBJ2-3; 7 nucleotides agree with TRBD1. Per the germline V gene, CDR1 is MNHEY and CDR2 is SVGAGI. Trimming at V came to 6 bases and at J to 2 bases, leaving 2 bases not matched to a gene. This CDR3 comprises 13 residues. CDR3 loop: CASRGTDTDTQYF. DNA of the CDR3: TGTGCCAGCAGGGGGACAGACACAGATACGCAGTATTTT.

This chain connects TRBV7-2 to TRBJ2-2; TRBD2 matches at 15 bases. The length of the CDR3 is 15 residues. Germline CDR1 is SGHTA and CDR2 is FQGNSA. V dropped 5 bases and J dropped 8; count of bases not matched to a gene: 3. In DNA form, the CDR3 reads TGTGCCAGCAGCGGACTAGCGGGGGGGATGGGGGAGCTGTTTTTT. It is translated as CASSGLAGGMGELFF.

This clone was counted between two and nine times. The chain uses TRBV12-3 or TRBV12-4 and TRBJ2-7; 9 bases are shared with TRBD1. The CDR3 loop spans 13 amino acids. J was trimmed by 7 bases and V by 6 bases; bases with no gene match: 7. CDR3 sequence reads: CASSAGTGREQYF. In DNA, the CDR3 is TGTGCCAGCAGCGCCGGGACAGGGAGGGAGCAGTACTTC.

In DNA, the CDR3 is TGTGCCAGCTCACCACCGACAGGGGGGTTGATAGGGGAGCAGTTCTTC. It codes for CASSPPTGGLIGEQFF. V usage is TRBV18 and J usage is TRBJ2-1, with 9 bases fitting TRBD1. Trimming removed 0 bases from V and 10 bases from J; junction bases left unmatched: 10. Germline CDR1 reads KGHSH; CDR2 reads LQKENI. CDR3 length equals 16 residues.

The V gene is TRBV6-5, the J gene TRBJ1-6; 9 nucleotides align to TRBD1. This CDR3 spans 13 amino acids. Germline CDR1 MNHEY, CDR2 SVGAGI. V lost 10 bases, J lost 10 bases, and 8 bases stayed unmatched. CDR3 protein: CATLRGQGSPLHF. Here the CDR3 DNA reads TGTGCCACCCTACGGGGACAGGGATCACCCCTCCACTTT.

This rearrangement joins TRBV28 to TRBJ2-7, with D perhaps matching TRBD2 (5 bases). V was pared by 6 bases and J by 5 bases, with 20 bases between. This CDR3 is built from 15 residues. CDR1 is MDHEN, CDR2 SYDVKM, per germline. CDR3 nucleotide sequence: TGTGCCAGCAGCCCCCCAGGCCGGGGATCCAACGAGCAGTACTTC. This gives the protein CASSPPGRGSNEQYF.

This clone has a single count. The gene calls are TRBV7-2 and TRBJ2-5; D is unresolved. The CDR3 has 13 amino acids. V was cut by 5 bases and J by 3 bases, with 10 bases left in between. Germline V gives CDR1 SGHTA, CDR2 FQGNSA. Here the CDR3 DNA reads TGTGCCAGCAGCCGCTCATACAAAGAGACCCAGTACTTC. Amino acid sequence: CASSRSYKETQYF.

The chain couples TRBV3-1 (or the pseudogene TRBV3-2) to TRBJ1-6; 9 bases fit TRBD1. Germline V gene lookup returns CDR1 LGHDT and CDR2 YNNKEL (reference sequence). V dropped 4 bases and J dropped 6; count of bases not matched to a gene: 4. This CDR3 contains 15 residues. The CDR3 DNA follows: TGTGCCAGCAGCCTGGGACAGGGTCCTAATTCACCCCTCCACTTT. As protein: CASSLGQGPNSPLHF.

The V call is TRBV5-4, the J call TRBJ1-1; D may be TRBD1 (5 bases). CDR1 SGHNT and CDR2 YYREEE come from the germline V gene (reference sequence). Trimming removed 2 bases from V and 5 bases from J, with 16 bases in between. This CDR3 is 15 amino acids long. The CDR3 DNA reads TGTGCCAGCAGCTTTGGGGGGGGATTGGGTACTGAAGCTTTCTTT. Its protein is CASSFGGGLGTEAFF. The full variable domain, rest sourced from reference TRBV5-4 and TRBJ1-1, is ETGVTQSPTHLIKTRGQQVTLRCSSQSGHNTVSWYQQALGQGPQFIFQYYREEENGRGNFPPRFSGLQFPNYSSELNVNALELDDSALYLCASSFGGGLGTEAFFGQGTRLTVV.

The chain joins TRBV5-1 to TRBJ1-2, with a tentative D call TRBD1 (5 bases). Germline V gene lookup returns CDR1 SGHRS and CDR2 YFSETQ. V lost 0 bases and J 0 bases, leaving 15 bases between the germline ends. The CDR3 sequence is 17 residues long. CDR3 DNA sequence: TGCGCCAGCAGCTTGGGGCAGGGTGAAGGGACTAACTATGGCTACACCTTC. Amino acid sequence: CASSLGQGEGTNYGYTF.